The subject of this entry is one T cell receptor beta chain. The sample comes from a study of T cell changes during pregnancy in multiple sclerosis. V lost 1 base to trimming and J lost 6 bases; unmatched junction nucleotides: 8. The length of the CDR3 is 16 residues. Germline CDR1 and CDR2: KGHSH and LQKENI. Method: immunoSEQ multiplex PCR; TCRdb's copy keeps in-frame clones and lacks some. Of tens of thousands of clones listed, around 93% are singletons. This specimen was CD8+ T cells from peripheral blood mononuclear cells, taken in the third trimester of pregnancy. This clonotype was sampled from a female donor with multiple sclerosis, enrolled in a pregnancy study. The chain joins TRBV18 to TRBJ2-1, with 8 nucleotides matching TRBD1. The CDR3 loop is CASSPLTGEIINEQFF. Written as DNA, the CDR3 is TGTGCCAGCTCACCACTGACAGGGGAAATTATCAATGAGCAGTTCTTC. The variable domain in full, with the rest retrieved from reference TRBV18 and TRBJ2-1, is NAGVMQNPRHLVRRRGQEARLRCSPMKGHSHVYWYRQLPEEGLKFMVYLQKENIIDESGMPKERFSAEFPKEGPSILRIQQVVRGDSAAYFCASSPLTGEIINEQFFGPGTRLTVL.